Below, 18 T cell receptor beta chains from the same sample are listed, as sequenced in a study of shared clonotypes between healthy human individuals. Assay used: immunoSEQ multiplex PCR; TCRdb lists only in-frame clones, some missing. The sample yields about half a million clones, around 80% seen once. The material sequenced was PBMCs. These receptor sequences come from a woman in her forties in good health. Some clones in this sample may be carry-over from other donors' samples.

CDR3 loop: CASSPQGTGNNEQFF. CDR3 bases: TGTGCCAGCAGCCCCCAAGGGACAGGGAATAATGAGCAGTTCTTC. The rearrangement uses TRBV7-3 and TRBJ2-1, with 9 bases that match TRBD1. This CDR3 is built from 15 residues. Germline CDR1 reads SGHTA; CDR2 reads FQGTGA. V trimming: 5 bases; J trimming: 7 bases; junction bases outside the gene matches: 9.

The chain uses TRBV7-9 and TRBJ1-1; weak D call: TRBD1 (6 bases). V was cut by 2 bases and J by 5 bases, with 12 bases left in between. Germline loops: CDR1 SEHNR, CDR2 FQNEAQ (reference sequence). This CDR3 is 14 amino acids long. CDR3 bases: TGTGCCAGCAGCTTAAAACAGGGAGAGACTGAAGCTTTCTTT. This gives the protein CASSLKQGETEAFF.

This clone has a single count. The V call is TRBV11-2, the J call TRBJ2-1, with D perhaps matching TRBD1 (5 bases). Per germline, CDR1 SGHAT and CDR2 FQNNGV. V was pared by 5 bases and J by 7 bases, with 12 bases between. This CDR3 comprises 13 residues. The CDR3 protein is CASSRGSGNEQFF. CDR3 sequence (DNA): TGTGCCAGCAGCAGGGGATCTGGAAATGAGCAGTTCTTC.

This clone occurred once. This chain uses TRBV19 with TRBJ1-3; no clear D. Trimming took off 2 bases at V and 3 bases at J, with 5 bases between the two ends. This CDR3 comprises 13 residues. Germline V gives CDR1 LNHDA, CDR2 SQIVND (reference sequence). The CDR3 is CASSIRHGNTIYF. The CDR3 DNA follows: TGTGCCAGTAGTATACGGCATGGAAACACCATATATTTT.

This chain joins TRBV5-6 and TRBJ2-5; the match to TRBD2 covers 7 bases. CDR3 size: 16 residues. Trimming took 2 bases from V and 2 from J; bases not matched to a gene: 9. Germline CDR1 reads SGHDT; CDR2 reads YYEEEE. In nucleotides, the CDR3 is TGTGCCAGCAGCTTAGGCGCCCTAGCGGTTCAAGAGACCCAGTACTTC. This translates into CASSLGALAVQETQYF.

DNA of the CDR3: TGCAGCGTCACACTAGCGGGAGTCTACGAGCAGTACTTC. As protein: CSVTLAGVYEQYF. This chain links TRBV29-1 with TRBJ2-7; TRBD2 aligns across 11 bases. Trimming removed 6 bases from V and 3 bases from J; junction bases left unmatched: 4. CDR3 length: 13 amino acids. Germline loops: CDR1 SQVTM, CDR2 ANQGSEA.

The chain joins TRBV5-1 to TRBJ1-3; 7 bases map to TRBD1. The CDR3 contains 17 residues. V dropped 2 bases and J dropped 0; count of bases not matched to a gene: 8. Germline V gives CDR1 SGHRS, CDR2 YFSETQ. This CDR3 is CASSFGQALNSGNTIYF. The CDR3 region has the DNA TGCGCCAGCAGCTTCGGACAGGCCCTCAACTCTGGAAACACCATATATTTT.

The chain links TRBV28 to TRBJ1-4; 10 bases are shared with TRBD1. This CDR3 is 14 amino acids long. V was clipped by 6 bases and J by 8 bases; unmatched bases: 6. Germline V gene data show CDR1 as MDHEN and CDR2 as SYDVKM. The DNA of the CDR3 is TGTGCCAGCAGCACCGACAGGGGGCGGGAAAAACTGTTTTTT. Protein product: CASSTDRGREKLFF. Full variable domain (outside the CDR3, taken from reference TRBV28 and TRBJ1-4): DVKVTQSSRYLVKRTGEKVFLECVQDMDHENMFWYRQDPGLGLRLIYFSYDVKMKEKGDIPEGYSVSREKKERFSLILESASTNQTSMYLCASSTDRGREKLFFGSGTQLSVL.

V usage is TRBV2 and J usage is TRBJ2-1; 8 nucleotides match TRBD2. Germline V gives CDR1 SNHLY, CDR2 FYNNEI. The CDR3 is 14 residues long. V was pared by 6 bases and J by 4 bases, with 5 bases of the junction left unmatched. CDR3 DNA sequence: TGTGCCAGCAGGGGTAGCGGGAATTACAATGAGCAGTTCTTC. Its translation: CASRGSGNYNEQFF.

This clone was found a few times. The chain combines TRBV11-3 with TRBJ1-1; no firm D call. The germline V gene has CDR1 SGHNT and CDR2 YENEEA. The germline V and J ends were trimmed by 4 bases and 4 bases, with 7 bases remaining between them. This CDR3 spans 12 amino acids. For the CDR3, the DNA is TGTGCCAGCAGCTCCAAAGGCACTGAAGCTTTCTTT. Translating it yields CASSSKGTEAFF. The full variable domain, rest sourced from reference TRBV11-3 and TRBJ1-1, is EAGVVQSPRYKIIEKKQPVAFWCNPISGHNTLYWYLQNLGQGPELLIRYENEEAVDDSQLPKDRFSAERLKGVDSTLKIQPAELGDSAVYLCASSSKGTEAFFGQGTRLTVV.

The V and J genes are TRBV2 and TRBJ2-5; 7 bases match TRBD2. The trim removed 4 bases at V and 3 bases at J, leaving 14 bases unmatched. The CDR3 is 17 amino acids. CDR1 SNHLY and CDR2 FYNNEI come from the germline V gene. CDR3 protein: CASSAAGEGSQKETQYF. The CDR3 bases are TGTGCCAGCAGTGCCGCGGGAGAGGGCAGCCAGAAAGAGACCCAGTACTTC. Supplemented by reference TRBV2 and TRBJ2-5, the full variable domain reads EPEVTQTPSHQVTQMGQEVILRCVPISNHLYFYWYRQILGQKVEFLVSFYNNEISEKSEIFDDQFSVERPDGSNFTLKIRSTKLEDSAMYFCASSAAGEGSQKETQYFGPGTRLLVL.

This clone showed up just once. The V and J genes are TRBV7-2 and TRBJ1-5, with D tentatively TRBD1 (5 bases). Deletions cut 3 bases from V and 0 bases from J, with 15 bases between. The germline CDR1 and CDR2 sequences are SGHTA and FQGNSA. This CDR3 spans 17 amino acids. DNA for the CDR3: TGTGCCAGCAGCTTGGACCCGGGACCTTATAGCAATCAGCCCCAGCATTTT. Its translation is CASSLDPGPYSNQPQHF.

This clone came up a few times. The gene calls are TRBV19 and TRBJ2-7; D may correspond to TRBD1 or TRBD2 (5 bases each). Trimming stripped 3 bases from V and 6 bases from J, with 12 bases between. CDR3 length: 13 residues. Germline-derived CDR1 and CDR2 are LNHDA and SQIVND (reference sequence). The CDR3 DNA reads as TGTGCCAGTAGTATCGGGGCCCAGGGCGAGCAGTACTTC. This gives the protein CASSIGAQGEQYF.

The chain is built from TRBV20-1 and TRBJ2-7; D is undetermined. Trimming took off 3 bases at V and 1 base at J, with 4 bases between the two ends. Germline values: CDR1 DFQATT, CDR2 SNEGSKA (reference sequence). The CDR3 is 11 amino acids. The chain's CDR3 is CSASASYEQYF. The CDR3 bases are TGCAGTGCTAGTGCTTCCTACGAGCAGTACTTC.

CDR3 residues: CAWSPGHGSQETQYF. The DNA of the CDR3 is TGTGCCTGGAGTCCGGGACACGGTAGCCAAGAGACCCAGTACTTC. The chain carries TRBV30 and TRBJ2-5; maybe TRBD1 (6 bases). This CDR3 has 15 amino acids. CDR1 and CDR2 (germline): GTSNPN, SVGIG (reference sequence). Trimming took 2 bases from V and 1 from J, leaving 14 bases between them.

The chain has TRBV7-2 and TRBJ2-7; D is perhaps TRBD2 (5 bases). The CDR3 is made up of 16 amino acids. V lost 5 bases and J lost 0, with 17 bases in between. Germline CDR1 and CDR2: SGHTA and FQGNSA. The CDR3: CASSRTPTLSSYEQYF. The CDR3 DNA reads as TGTGCCAGCAGCCGGACTCCGACCTTAAGCTCCTACGAGCAGTACTTC. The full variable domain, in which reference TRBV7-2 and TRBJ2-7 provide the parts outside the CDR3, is GAGVSQSPSNKVTEKGKDVELRCDPISGHTALYWYRQSLGQGLEFLIYFQGNSAPDKSGLPSDRFSAERTGGSVSTLTIQRTQQEDSAVYLCASSRTPTLSSYEQYFGPGTRLTVT.

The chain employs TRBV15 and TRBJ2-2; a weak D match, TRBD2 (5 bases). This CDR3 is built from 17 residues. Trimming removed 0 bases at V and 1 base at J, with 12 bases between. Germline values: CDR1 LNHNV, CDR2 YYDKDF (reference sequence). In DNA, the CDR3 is TGTGCCACCAGCAGAGAACTTATAGCGAGGAACACCGGGGAGCTGTTTTTT. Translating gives CATSRELIARNTGELFF. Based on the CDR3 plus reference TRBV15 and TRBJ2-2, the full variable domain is DAMVIQNPRYQVTQFGKPVTLSCSQTLNHNVMYWYQQKSSQAPKLLFHYYDKDFNNEADTPDNFQSRRPNTSFCFLDIRSPGLGDTAMYLCATSRELIARNTGELFFGEGSRLTVL.

The CDR3 coding sequence is TGTGCCAGCCAAGACAGAAGCACAGATACGCAGTATTTT. This translates into CASQDRSTDTQYF. The chain uses TRBV19 and TRBJ2-3, with D perhaps matching TRBD1 (5 bases). The CDR3 sequence is 13 residues long. Trimming shortened V by 9 bases and J by 0 bases, and 10 bases separated the two germline ends. Germline CDR1 is LNHDA and CDR2 is SQIVND (reference sequence).